This T cell receptor (beta chain) was sequenced in a study of T-cell memory formation after mild COVID-19. On the study more broadly: The TCR clusters were mostly specific to one donor. General study results and limits: SARS-CoV-2 specificity of second-wave clones peaking day 37 was unconfirmed. Contracting CD4+ clones sat mainly in CM and EM; CD8+ in EMRA.

As for this clonotype: The antigen remains unidentified.

Germline V gene data show CDR1 as SGHRS and CDR2 as YFSETQ. Trimming left V 1 base short and J 6 bases short, with 13 bases between. The CDR3 loop spans 14 amino acids. With constant-segment primers, 5'RACE yielded cDNA libraries of TCR alpha and TCR beta that carried sample barcodes and UMIs. TCRdb passed the 5' RACE reads through MiXCR, listing each CDR3 protein once. The table lists approximately 250,000 distinct CDR3 sequences, 15% to 20% of them singletons. This TCR derives from a young man who had mild COVID-19 (a few samples of this study predate the infection). Cell type and time point are not known. Sequencing was done on a sample of PBMCs or a T cell subset sorted from them (not recorded which). The chain joins TRBV5-1 to TRBJ1-2, with TRBD1 as a possible D gene (5 bases). CDR3 nucleotides: TGCGCCAGCAGCTTGTCGGCCGGGACGCATGGCTACACCTTC. It is translated as CASSLSAGTHGYTF.